This T cell receptor (beta chain) emerged from a study of T cell clonotyping in hematopoietic cell transplantation. Study-wide points: Cells were unsorted, so CD4 and CD8 contributions were not separated.

Produced via immunoSEQ multiplex PCR; TCRdb's table is partial and in-frame only. The data hold approximately 15,000 clones, with more than 75% observed a single time. Trimming shortened V by 8 bases and J by 6 bases, and 17 bases separated the two germline ends. CDR1 is SGHVS, CDR2 FQNEAQ, per germline. This CDR3 region has 13 residues. Notes on this clone: What it recognizes is unknown.

This specimen consisted of PBMCs, obtained 100 days after allogeneic stem cell transplant. This chain joins TRBV7-8 and TRBJ2-7; D may be TRBD2 (5 bases). This sequence originates from a male patient in his sixties who had an allogeneic stem cell transplant from a related donor, so the T cells may come from the graft donor. Some clones in this sample may be carry-over from other donors' samples. CDR3 amino acids: CASGRRGFREQYF. The CDR3 DNA sequence: TGTGCCAGCGGAAGACGCGGGTTTCGCGAGCAGTACTTC.